The table lists the clone carrying this T cell receptor (beta chain) with a count of one. The table came from immunoSEQ multiplex PCR; TCRdb's copy has only in-frame clones and leaves some out. The repertoire consists of under 75,000 clones, with about nine tenths occurring once and the leading ten covering 0.95% to 1.5%. The sample is drawn from a study of control samples from healthy donors and cancer patients. The CDR3 spans 14 residues. Between the trimmed V and J ends, which lost 4 bases and 3 bases, there was a span of 10 bases. Germline-derived CDR1 and CDR2 are SGHDT and YYEEEE. This clonotype originated in a woman between 45 and 60 years old with colorectal cancer. The sequenced sample was PBMCs. The V and J genes are TRBV5-6 and TRBJ2-2, with D maybe TRBD2 (6 bases). CDR3 amino acids: CASSVSGYTGELFF. The DNA for the CDR3 is TGTGCCAGCAGCGTTAGCGGTTACACCGGGGAGCTGTTTTTT. Variable domain in full (rest from reference TRBV5-6 and TRBJ2-2): DAGVTQSPTHLIKTRGQQVTLRCSPKSGHDTVSWYQQALGQGPQFIFQYYEEEERQRGNFPDRFSGHQFPNYSSELNVNALLLGDSALYLCASSVSGYTGELFFGEGSRLTVL.